The rows below give T cell receptor beta chains drawn from one sample of a study of blood T cell repertoires in COVID-19. Clones were sequenced by immunoSEQ multiplex PCR, and TCRdb holds only the in-frame ones, with some missing. Found here are 200,000 to 300,000 clones, about 87% of them singletons; the top ten hold 0.95% to 1.5%. Material for sequencing was PBMCs or T cells enriched from blood (not recorded which). Every receptor here comes from a woman aged 40 to 49 with acute COVID-19. Both conserved end residues are part of each CDR3. The D gene is left open where the match is weak. Size values are once, few and many counts, or a class for expanded clones, and some rows have none.

clone_size cdr3_length j_call d_call v_call cdr3_nt cdr3_aa
NA 14 TRBJ2-2 NA TRBV5-4 TGTGCCAGCAGCCTAGGTGCTGGGACCGGGGAGCTGTTTTTT CASSLGAGTGELFF
NA 15 TRBJ1-5 NA TRBV19 TGTGCCAGTATCGCGAGGGTAGAGAGCAATCAGCCCCAGCATTTT CASIARVESNQPQHF
NA 14 TRBJ2-1 TRBD1 TRBV11-3 TGTGCCAGCAGCTTGGGGACAGCTTTCAATGAGCAGTTCTTC CASSLGTAFNEQFF
NA 13 TRBJ1-1 NA TRBV7-9 TGTGCCAGCAGCTTAGAAGGGGGCACTGAAGCTTTCTTT CASSLEGGTEAFF
once 15 TRBJ2-1 NA TRBV19 TGTGCCAGTAGCCGGGAGGGGGCTATCTACAATGAGCAGTTCTTC CASSREGAIYNEQFF
NA 16 TRBJ2-2 NA TRBV4-1 TGCGCCAGCAGCCCCTTAGCTAGCGAAAACACCGGGGAGCTGTTTTTT CASSPLASENTGELFF
NA 17 TRBJ2-1 TRBD2 TRBV6-4 TGTGCCAGCAGTGCTCGGACAAGACTAGCGGCTCGGGATGAGCAGTTCTTC CASSARTRLAARDEQFF
NA 14 TRBJ2-1 NA TRBV7-2 TGTGCCAGCAGCTCCTACTCTGCCTACAATGAGCAGTTCTTC CASSSYSAYNEQFF
NA 13 TRBJ2-7 TRBD1 TRBV27 TGTGCCAGCAGTCGGGACAGACATTACGAGCAGTACTTC CASSRDRHYEQYF
NA 16 TRBJ2-1 TRBD2 TRBV11-3 TGTGCCAGCAGCTTAGCTCGCCGACTAGCGGGAGCTGAGCAGTTCTTC CASSLARRLAGAEQFF
NA 14 TRBJ1-6 TRBD1 TRBV27 TGTGCCAGCAGTGTGACAGGGGCGGACTCACCCCTCCACTTT CASSVTGADSPLHF
NA 16 TRBJ2-6 TRBD1 TRBV7-9 TGTGCCAGCAGCATGGACAGGCCCTCTGGGGCCAACGTCCTGACTTTC CASSMDRPSGANVLTF
NA 14 TRBJ1-1 NA TRBV11-3 TGTGCCAGCAGCTTAGTGGGCAGGAACACTGAAGCTTTCTTT CASSLVGRNTEAFF
NA 16 TRBJ2-1 TRBD2 TRBV25-1 TGTGCCAGCATTCCTCTTGGCAGCGGGAGCTTTAATGAGCAGTTCTTC CASIPLGSGSFNEQFF
once 14 TRBJ2-2 NA TRBV9 TGTGCCAGCAGCCGTACAGGGAACACCGGGGAGCTGTTTTTT CASSRTGNTGELFF
NA 15 TRBJ1-4 NA TRBV7-7 TGTGCTAGCAGCTTACGAATGGGGCTGGGTGAAAAACTGTTTTTT CASSLRMGLGEKLFF
NA 12 TRBJ2-5 NA TRBV6-5 TGTGCCAGCATGGGCAGGATGGAGACCCAGTACTTC CASMGRMETQYF
NA 11 TRBJ1-1 NA TRBV12-3/TRBV12-4 TGTGCCAGCAGCCCTAACACTGAAGCTTTCTTT CASSPNTEAFF
NA 20 TRBJ2-1 TRBD2 TRBV27 TGTGCCAGCAGTAAGGGACTAGCGGGAGGCTCACTGAGTTCCTACAATGAGCAGTTCTTC CASSKGLAGGSLSSYNEQFF
NA 15 TRBJ1-3 NA TRBV6-5 TGTGCCAGCAGTTACTCCGACAGCTCTGGAAACACCATATATTTT CASSYSDSSGNTIYF
NA 13 TRBJ1-2 TRBD1 TRBV6-5 TGTGCCAGCAGAGTGTCAGGGGGTAATGGCTACACCTTC CASRVSGGNGYTF
NA 16 TRBJ2-1 NA TRBV5-3 TGTGCCAGAAGCAGGCAATTCAGGGGCACCTACAATGAGCAGTTCTTC CARSRQFRGTYNEQFF
NA 16 TRBJ2-7 TRBD1 TRBV18 TGTGCCAGCTCACCAATTCGACAGGGGGACTCCTACGAGCAGTACTTC CASSPIRQGDSYEQYF
NA 14 TRBJ1-5 NA TRBV9 TGTGCCAGCAGCGTAGCAACGGTGAATCAGCCCCAGCATTTT CASSVATVNQPQHF
NA 15 TRBJ1-2 NA TRBV28 TGTGCCAGCAGTGCCCCGACAGCAGCTAACTATGGCTACACCTTC CASSAPTAANYGYTF
NA 15 TRBJ2-7 TRBD2 TRBV11-2 TGTGCCAGCAGCTCTCCGGGACTAGCGGCATACGAGCAGTACTTC CASSSPGLAAYEQYF
once 15 TRBJ1-1 NA TRBV5-4 TGTGCCAGCAGCTCGGTAAAGACAGGAAACACTGAAGCTTTCTTT CASSSVKTGNTEAFF
NA 11 TRBJ2-3 NA TRBV19 TGTGCCAGTACTAGCACAGATACGCAGTATTTT CASTSTDTQYF
NA 15 TRBJ1-3 NA TRBV15 TGTGCCACCAGCAGAGATCACAGGGCTGGAAACACCATATATTTT CATSRDHRAGNTIYF
NA 16 TRBJ1-5 NA TRBV28 TGTGCCAGCAGTTTACGGGGTTTTCGGGGCAATCAGCCCCAGCATTTT CASSLRGFRGNQPQHF
NA 15 TRBJ1-2 TRBD1 TRBV5-6 TGTGCCAGCAGCTTCTTTGGGACAGGCAGGAATGGCTACACCTTC CASSFFGTGRNGYTF
once 15 TRBJ1-1 TRBD1 TRBV11-2 TGTGCCAGCAGGCCTCAACCAGGGGGAAGGGCTGAAGCTTTCTTT CASRPQPGGRAEAFF
few 15 TRBJ2-1 TRBD2 TRBV3-1/TRBV3-2 TGTGCCAGCAGCCAAGAGACTAGCGGAATCAATGAGCAGTTCTTC CASSQETSGINEQFF
NA 13 TRBJ1-1 NA TRBV18 TGTGCCAGCTCACCACCGCAGGGTGCTGAAGCTTTCTTT CASSPPQGAEAFF
NA 12 TRBJ2-7 NA TRBV19 TGTGCCAGTAGTTCCAGGGCGTACGAGCAGTACTTC CASSSRAYEQYF
NA 15 TRBJ1-5 TRBD1 TRBV28 TGTGCCAGCAGTGCCCCGACAGGGGAAAGTCAGCCCCAGCATTTT CASSAPTGESQPQHF
NA 15 TRBJ1-1 TRBD1 TRBV10-3 TGTGCCATCAGTGAGGGACAGGGGTCGAACACTGAAGCTTTCTTT CAISEGQGSNTEAFF
once 15 TRBJ2-4 NA TRBV30 TGTGCCTGGAGTCCCCTTTTTGGGACAAATGGCATTCAGTACTTC CAWSPLFGTNGIQYF
NA 13 TRBJ2-7 TRBD1 TRBV28 TGTGCCAGCAGCCCGACAGGGGCCCACGAGCAGTACTTC CASSPTGAHEQYF
NA 15 TRBJ2-3 NA TRBV4-2 TGTGCCAGCACCTCAAACCTAGGAGGTTCAGATACGCAGTATTTT CASTSNLGGSDTQYF
NA 15 TRBJ1-5 TRBD1 TRBV28 TGTGCCAGCAGTCTCGGACAGGGTTTTCGTCAGCCCCAGCATTTT CASSLGQGFRQPQHF
NA 14 TRBJ1-4 TRBD1 TRBV11-2 TGTGCCAGCAGCCGGACAGGGGGTCGGGAAAAACTGTTTTTT CASSRTGGREKLFF
NA 16 TRBJ1-1 TRBD1 TRBV6-2/TRBV6-3 TGTGCCAGCAGTTACTCAAGCGGGACAGGGTTACCTGAAGCTTTCTTT CASSYSSGTGLPEAFF
once 18 TRBJ2-1 TRBD2 TRBV28 TGTGCCAGCAGTGCTACTCTCAGGGAGGGGCCTTTAGAGACGGGGCAGTTCTTC CASSATLREGPLETGQFF
NA 16 TRBJ1-1 NA TRBV5-1 TGCGCCAGCAGCTTGCGGTCATTGCGGGAGAACACTGAAGCTTTCTTT CASSLRSLRENTEAFF
NA 15 TRBJ2-5 TRBD2 TRBV5-1 TGCGCCAGCAGCTTGGCCGGGACTAGCGAAGAGACCCAGTACTTC CASSLAGTSEETQYF
NA 17 TRBJ2-4 TRBD2 TRBV11-2 TGTGCCAGCAGCTTGCGTCTAGCGGACCGACGGAGGAACATTCAGTACTTC CASSLRLADRRRNIQYF
NA 13 TRBJ2-3 NA TRBV24-1 TGTGCCACCAGTGCGGAGGTGACAGATACGCAGTATTTT CATSAEVTDTQYF
NA 16 TRBJ2-7 TRBD2 TRBV7-8 TGTGCCAGCAGGCCCCAACGAGCGGGAGGGCCTTACGAGCAGTACTTC CASRPQRAGGPYEQYF
NA 16 TRBJ1-3 TRBD1 TRBV11-2 TGTGCCAGCAGCCACCCCGGCGCAGGGGGCGGAAACACCATATATTTT CASSHPGAGGGNTIYF
NA 14 TRBJ2-2 TRBD2 TRBV10-2 TGCGCCAGCAAGCGGGGAGGGACTACCGGGGAGCTGTTTTTT CASKRGGTTGELFF
once 15 TRBJ2-1 TRBD1 TRBV27 TGTGCCAGCAGTGCGTACAACAGGGGTCAGGATGAGCAGTTCTTC CASSAYNRGQDEQFF
NA 16 TRBJ2-1 TRBD1 TRBV28 TGTGCCAGCAGTTTCCTCCGGGACAGAGATAACAATGAGCAGTTCTTC CASSFLRDRDNNEQFF
NA 15 TRBJ1-1 TRBD1 TRBV18 TGTGCCAGCTCACCAGGTACAGGGGGGAGCACTGAAGCTTTCTTT CASSPGTGGSTEAFF